Described below is a single T cell receptor beta chain sequence and its context. Antigen: not known. These data are taken from a study of CD8+ T cells in alopecia areata. Across the whole study: For 6 to 18 months, tofacitinib was taken, and 6 months off drug followed. Scoring of severity for treated patients was based on percentage of affected scalp area.

V shed 1 base and J 7 bases; nucleotides not matched to a gene: 8. Looked up from germline, CDR1 is SQVTM and CDR2 is ANQGSEA. The CDR3 runs 14 residues. The authors extracted RNA and reverse transcribed it into cDNA as the sequencing template. Only in-frame clones appear in the TCRdb table, and some are missing; sequencing was by immunoSEQ multiplex PCR. The table has about 130,000 clones, 54% seen once. Study-level results: Affected lesional scalp, above all in alopecia totalis/universalis, was more clonal than normal scalp.

Regarding treatment: oral pan-JAK inhibitor, 5-10 mg twice daily. Lesional scalp punch biopsies and peripheral blood came from alopecia areata patients. The chain joins TRBV29-1 to TRBJ2-7; 9 bases are shared with TRBD1. The sequenced sample was CD8+ T cells sorted from blood, obtained at week 4, from a patient treated with tofacitinib. This TCR was recovered from a human donor with alopecia areata. The CDR3 sequence: CSVEARTGVGEQYF. CDR3 in DNA: TGCAGCGTTGAAGCGCGGACAGGGGTGGGGGAGCAGTACTTC.